Following are 26 T cell receptor beta chains from one sample sequenced in a study of blood T cell repertoires in COVID-19. The repertoire was sequenced with immunoSEQ multiplex PCR; TCRdb's copy has only in-frame clones and lacks some. There are 150,000 to 190,000 clones in the sample; over 60% occur only once, and 3.5% to 4.5% lies in the top ten. Input material: peripheral blood. The receptors stem from a woman aged 80 or older with acute or convalescent COVID-19.

The rearrangement uses TRBV27 and TRBJ1-4; possible D gene TRBD1, 5 bases. Germline values: CDR1 MNHEY, CDR2 SMNVEV (reference sequence). This CDR3 spans 14 amino acids. Deletions cut 5 bases from V and 8 bases from J, with 15 bases between. CDR3 in amino acids: CASSLLYGGEKLFF. DNA for the CDR3: TGTGCCAGCAGTCTATTATACGGGGGAGAAAAACTGTTTTTT.

The V gene is TRBV5-1, the J gene TRBJ2-5, with 9 bases lining up with TRBD1. The CDR3 consists of 18 residues. Germline CDR1 reads SGHRS; CDR2 reads YFSETQ. Trimming took 0 bases from V and 1 from J; bases not matched to a gene: 10. The CDR3 sequence: CASSLVPPGQGLQETQYF. CDR3 DNA sequence: TGCGCCAGCAGCTTGGTTCCCCCGGGACAGGGCCTCCAAGAGACCCAGTACTTC.

This clone has only a few counts. This chain joins TRBV5-6 and TRBJ2-5; tentative D call: TRBD1 (6 bases). The CDR3 contains 14 residues. Germline CDR1 SGHDT, CDR2 YYEEEE. The germline V and J ends were trimmed by 2 bases and 1 base, with 9 bases remaining between them. The CDR3 reads CASSFRTVQETQYF. DNA of the CDR3: TGTGCCAGCAGCTTCCGGACAGTCCAAGAGACCCAGTACTTC.

The genes are TRBV16 and TRBJ2-7, with 8 bases lining up with TRBD2. Trimming took 0 bases from V and 1 from J; bases not matched to a gene: 2. Germline lookup yields CDR1 KGHSY and CDR2 FQNENV. The CDR3 is 15 residues long. The CDR3 DNA is TGTGCCAGCAGCCAATCGCGGGGGGCGTCCTACGAGCAGTACTTC. It translates to CASSQSRGASYEQYF.

This clone was seen a handful of times. This chain uses TRBV6-5 with TRBJ1-2; D is ambiguous. There are 11 residues in the CDR3. In germline, CDR1 is MNHEY, CDR2 SVGAGI. V lost 7 bases and J 4 bases, leaving 7 bases between the germline ends. The CDR3 protein is CASTGGYGYTF. The DNA of the CDR3 is TGTGCCAGCACCGGCGGCTATGGCTACACCTTC.

This clone has a single count. The V and J genes are TRBV5-1 and TRBJ2-2; 15 nucleotides match TRBD2. The CDR3 runs to 16 residues. Losses at the gene ends were 4 bases for V and 5 bases for J; bases not matched to a gene: 3. Germline loops: CDR1 SGHRS, CDR2 YFSETQ. In nucleotides, the CDR3 is TGCGCCAGCAGCCCAGGGACTAGCGGGAGGACCGGGGAGCTGTTTTTT. It encodes CASSPGTSGRTGELFF.

V and J are TRBV5-5 and TRBJ2-3, with D perhaps TRBD2 (6 bases). Germline values: CDR1 SGHKS, CDR2 YYEKEE (reference sequence). Between the trimmed V and J ends, which lost 0 bases and 3 bases, there was a span of 11 bases. The CDR3 covers 15 residues. The CDR3 nucleotides read TGTGCCAGCAGCTTGGGACTAGGGGAGACAGATACGCAGTATTTT. Residues: CASSLGLGETDTQYF.

This chain's CDR3 is CASSINRGYTF. The CDR3 DNA reads as TGTGCCAGCAGCATTAACAGGGGCTACACCTTC. The genes are TRBV5-6 and TRBJ1-2, with a weak D call TRBD1 (5 bases). Germline values: CDR1 SGHDT, CDR2 YYEEEE. V lost 4 bases and J lost 8, with 9 bases in between. The CDR3 sequence is 11 residues long.

V is TRBV18 and J is TRBJ2-3, with 7 bases that match TRBD2. This CDR3 is 15 amino acids long. Germline V gene data show CDR1 as KGHSH and CDR2 as LQKENI. Unmatched junction bases numbered 10, after V lost 3 bases and J lost 7 bases. In nucleotides, the CDR3 is TGTGCCAGCTCACCGCTGGTAGCGGGCGGTAATACGCAGTATTTT. This codes for CASSPLVAGGNTQYF.

The sample holds one count of this clone. The V gene is TRBV4-2, the J gene TRBJ2-2; no reliable D call. CDR3 length: 14 residues. Germline CDR1 and CDR2: LGHNA and YNFKEQ. With 7 bases removed from V and 5 bases from J, the gap between germline ends came to 14 bases. CDR3 DNA sequence: TGTGCCAGCAAAAACTCGAGTTCTACCGGGGAGCTGTTTTTT. This sequence encodes CASKNSSSTGELFF.

The J gene is TRBJ2-5, the V gene TRBV24-1; D is uncertain. The ends were cut back, 9 bases at V and 5 bases at J, with 9 bases in the middle. The CDR3 has 11 amino acids. Per the germline V gene, CDR1 is KGHDR and CDR2 is SFDVKD. In DNA form, the CDR3 reads TGTGCCACCGAGGAATTCGAGACCCAGTACTTC. Translated, it gives CATEEFETQYF.

This clone was seen only a few times. The rearrangement links TRBV7-7 to TRBJ2-3; 7 nucleotides line up with TRBD1. The CDR3 extends over 14 amino acids. CDR1 is SSHAT, CDR2 FNYEAQ, per germline (reference sequence). The V segment lost 5 bases and the J segment 0 bases; nucleotides outside the gene matches: 2. The CDR3 here is CASSPGQSTDTQYF. The CDR3 DNA reads TGTGCCAGCAGCCCGGGACAGAGCACAGATACGCAGTATTTT. Together with reference TRBV7-7 and TRBJ2-3, the CDR3 gives the full variable domain: GAGVSQSPRYKVTKRGQDVTLRCDPISSHATLYWYQQALGQGPEFLTYFNYEAQPDKSGLPSDRFSAERPEGSISTLTIQRTEQRDSAMYRCASSPGQSTDTQYFGPGTRLTVL.

This rearrangement joins TRBV19 to TRBJ1-1; D perhaps matches TRBD1 (5 bases). Trimming stripped 7 bases from V and 5 bases from J, with 11 bases between. Germline CDR1 reads LNHDA; CDR2 reads SQIVND (reference sequence). The CDR3 totals 12 residues. CDR3 DNA: TGTGCCAGTAAACTTCAGGGAACTGAAGCTTTCTTT. This sequence encodes CASKLQGTEAFF. Variable domain in full (rest from reference TRBV19 and TRBJ1-1): DGGITQSPKYLFRKEGQNVTLSCEQNLNHDAMYWYRQDPGQGLRLIYYSQIVNDFQKGDIAEGYSVSREKKESFPLTVTSAQKNPTAFYLCASKLQGTEAFFGQGTRLTVV.

This clone was found a few times. The chain recombines TRBV18 with TRBJ2-3; D is possibly TRBD2 (6 bases). The CDR3 is 15 residues long. Germline assignment: CDR1 KGHSH and CDR2 LQKENI. Between the trimmed V and J ends, which lost 6 bases and 6 bases, there was a span of 19 bases. The CDR3 nucleotides read TGTGCCAGCTCTCTCTCTGCTAGCGCTTCGGATACGCAGTATTTT. Amino acids: CASSLSASASDTQYF.

The sample holds a few counts of this clone. The rearrangement joins TRBV7-2 to TRBJ2-7; a weak D match, TRBD2 (6 bases). V was pared by 5 bases and J by 6 bases, with 20 bases between. The CDR3 is made up of 15 amino acids. From germline, CDR1 is SGHTA and CDR2 FQGNSA. This chain's CDR3 is CASSDGGVAFREQYF. As DNA, the CDR3 is TGTGCCAGCAGCGACGGGGGAGTAGCGTTCCGCGAGCAGTACTTC.

The J gene is TRBJ1-2, the V gene TRBV19; the D gene is possibly TRBD1 (6 bases). There are 14 residues in the CDR3. The germline V and J ends were trimmed by 4 bases and 4 bases, with 13 bases remaining between them. Germline values: CDR1 LNHDA, CDR2 SQIVND (reference sequence). CDR3 loop: CASSSGGAIYGYTF. CDR3 in DNA: TGTGCCAGTAGTAGTGGGGGCGCAATCTATGGCTACACCTTC.

The rearrangement uses TRBV11-2 and TRBJ1-2, with 7 nucleotides matching TRBD1. The ends lost 3 bases at V and 5 bases at J; junction bases unmatched: 3. The CDR3 contains 13 residues. The germline V gene encodes CDR1 SGHAT and CDR2 FQNNGV. DNA of the CDR3: TGTGCCAGCAGCTTGACAGGGCTATATGGCTACACCTTC. Amino acids: CASSLTGLYGYTF.

This clone was detected only a few times. This sequence joins TRBV6-6 and TRBJ2-1; 10 nucleotides match TRBD1. The junction had 9 bases not matched to a gene; V was cut back by 8 bases and J by 5 bases. The CDR3 runs 15 residues. Looked up from germline, CDR1 is MNHNY and CDR2 is SVGAGI (reference sequence). CDR3 amino acids: CASSVTGQGNNEQFF. The CDR3 bases are TGTGCCAGCTCAGTTACGGGACAGGGGAACAATGAGCAGTTCTTC.

This clone has only one observation. The rearrangement uses TRBV10-3 and TRBJ2-7, with 9 bases identical to TRBD1. Germline CDR1 is ENHRY and CDR2 is SYGVKD. The V and J ends lost 3 bases and 7 bases, in that order; junction bases with no gene match: 16. The CDR3 has 17 amino acids. In nucleotides, the CDR3 is TGTGCCATCAGTGAAGGGAGTTCGGGACAGGGATCGGGGGAGCAGTACTTC. Its translation: CAISEGSSGQGSGEQYF.

V is TRBV2 and J is TRBJ2-3, with 8 bases aligning to TRBD1. V shed 6 bases and J 1 base; nucleotides not matched to a gene: 6. This CDR3 is 15 amino acids long. CDR1 SNHLY and CDR2 FYNNEI come from the germline V gene. CDR3 amino acids: CASRSQGVGTDTQYF. CDR3 DNA sequence: TGTGCCAGCAGATCACAGGGGGTTGGCACAGATACGCAGTATTTT. The variable domain in full, completed from reference TRBV2 and TRBJ2-3, reads EPEVTQTPSHQVTQMGQEVILRCVPISNHLYFYWYRQILGQKVEFLVSFYNNEISEKSEIFDDQFSVERPDGSNFTLKIRSTKLEDSAMYFCASRSQGVGTDTQYFGPGTRLTVL.

The rearrangement links TRBV5-5 to TRBJ2-2; a possible D gene is TRBD1 (5 bases). Germline V gives CDR1 SGHKS, CDR2 YYEKEE (reference sequence). The CDR3 spans 16 residues. Trimming took 4 bases from V and 0 from J, leaving 13 bases between them. The CDR3 spells CASSHPRATNTGELFF. The CDR3 coding sequence is TGTGCCAGCAGCCACCCCAGGGCAACGAACACCGGGGAGCTGTTTTTT.

The J gene is TRBJ2-6, the V gene TRBV6-5; D gene ambiguous. With 1 base removed from V and 3 bases from J, the gap between germline ends came to 10 bases. The CDR3 runs to 16 residues. CDR1 and CDR2 (germline): MNHEY, SVGAGI. The chain's CDR3 is CASSYFAVRGANVLTF. In DNA, the CDR3 is TGTGCCAGCAGTTACTTCGCAGTTCGTGGGGCCAACGTCCTGACTTTC.

The genes are TRBV7-3 and TRBJ2-3; 8 nucleotides match TRBD2. Germline V gives CDR1 SGHTA, CDR2 FQGTGA. V lost 5 bases and J lost 2; bases outside the gene matches: 9. This CDR3 has 16 amino acids. The CDR3 DNA reads TGTGCCAGCAGCATCTCCGGGACTAGGCCCACAGATACGCAGTATTTT. Its protein product is CASSISGTRPTDTQYF.

V is TRBV27 and J is TRBJ2-2; TRBD1 might be the D (5 bases). The V and J ends lost 3 bases and 4 bases respectively, with 12 bases between them. The CDR3 length is 15 residues. Germline-derived CDR1 and CDR2 are MNHEY and SMNVEV (reference sequence). DNA of the CDR3: TGTGCCAGCAGTTTGTTAGCAGGGTCCACCGGGGAGCTGTTTTTT. This gives the protein CASSLLAGSTGELFF.

The chain has TRBV5-1 and TRBJ2-1, with TRBD2 matching 8 bases. Germline trimming cut 0 bases from V and 2 bases from J; bases unmatched to any gene: 13. Per germline, CDR1 SGHRS and CDR2 YFSETQ. The CDR3 length is 19 residues. CDR3 protein: CASSLVSDNSGATYNEQFF. The CDR3 DNA is TGCGCCAGCAGCTTGGTTTCGGACAATAGCGGGGCAACCTACAATGAGCAGTTCTTC.

V is TRBV7-9 and J is TRBJ2-3; 7 bases are a match to TRBD1. CDR3 size: 15 residues. In germline, CDR1 is SEHNR, CDR2 FQNEAQ (reference sequence). V was clipped by 4 bases and J by 6 bases; unmatched bases: 10. CDR3 region: CASSSGQVLSDTQYF. The CDR3 DNA sequence: TGTGCCAGCAGCTCTGGACAGGTCTTATCGGATACGCAGTATTTT.